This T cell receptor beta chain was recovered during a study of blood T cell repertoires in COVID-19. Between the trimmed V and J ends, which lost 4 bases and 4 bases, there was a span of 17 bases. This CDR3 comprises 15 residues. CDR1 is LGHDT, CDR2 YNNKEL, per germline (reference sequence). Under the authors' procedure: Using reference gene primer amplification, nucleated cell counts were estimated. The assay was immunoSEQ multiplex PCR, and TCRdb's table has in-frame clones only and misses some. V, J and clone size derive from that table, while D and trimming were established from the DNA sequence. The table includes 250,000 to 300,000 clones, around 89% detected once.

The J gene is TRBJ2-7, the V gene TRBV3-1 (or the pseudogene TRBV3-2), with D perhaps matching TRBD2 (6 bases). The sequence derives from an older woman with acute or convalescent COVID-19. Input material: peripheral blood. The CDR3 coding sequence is TGTGCCAGCAGCCCCCACGGGAGTGGAACTTACGAGCAGTACTTC. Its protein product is CASSPHGSGTYEQYF.